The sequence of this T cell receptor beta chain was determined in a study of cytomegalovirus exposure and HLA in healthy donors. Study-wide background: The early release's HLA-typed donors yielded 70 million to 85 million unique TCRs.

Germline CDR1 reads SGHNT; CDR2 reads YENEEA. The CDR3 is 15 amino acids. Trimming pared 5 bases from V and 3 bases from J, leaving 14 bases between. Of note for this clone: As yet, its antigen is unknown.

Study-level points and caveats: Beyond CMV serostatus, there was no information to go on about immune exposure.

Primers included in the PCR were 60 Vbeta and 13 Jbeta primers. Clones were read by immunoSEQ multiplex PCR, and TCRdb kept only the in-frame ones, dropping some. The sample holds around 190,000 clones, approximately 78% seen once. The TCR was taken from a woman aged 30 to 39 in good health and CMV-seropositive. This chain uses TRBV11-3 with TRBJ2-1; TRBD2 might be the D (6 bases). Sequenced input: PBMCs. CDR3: CASSPEGTLYNEQFF. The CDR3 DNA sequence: TGTGCCAGCAGCCCGGAGGGGACCCTCTACAATGAGCAGTTCTTC.